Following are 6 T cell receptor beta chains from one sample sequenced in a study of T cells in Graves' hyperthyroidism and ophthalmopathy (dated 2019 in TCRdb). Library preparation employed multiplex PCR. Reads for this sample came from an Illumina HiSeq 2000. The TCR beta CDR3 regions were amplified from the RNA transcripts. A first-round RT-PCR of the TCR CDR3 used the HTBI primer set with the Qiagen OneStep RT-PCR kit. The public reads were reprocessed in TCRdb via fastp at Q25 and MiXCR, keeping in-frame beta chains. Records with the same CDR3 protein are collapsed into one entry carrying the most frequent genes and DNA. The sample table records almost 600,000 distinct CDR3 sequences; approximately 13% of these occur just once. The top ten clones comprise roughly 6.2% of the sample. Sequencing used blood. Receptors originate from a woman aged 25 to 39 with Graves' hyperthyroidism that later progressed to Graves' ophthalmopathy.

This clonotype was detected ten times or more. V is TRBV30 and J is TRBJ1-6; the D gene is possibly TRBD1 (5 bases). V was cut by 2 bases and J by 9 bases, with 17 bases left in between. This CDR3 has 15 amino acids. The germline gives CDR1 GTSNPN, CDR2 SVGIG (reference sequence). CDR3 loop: CAWSPPGTRSSPLHF. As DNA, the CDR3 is TGTGCCTGGAGTCCACCCGGGACCAGGAGTTCACCCCTCCACTTT.

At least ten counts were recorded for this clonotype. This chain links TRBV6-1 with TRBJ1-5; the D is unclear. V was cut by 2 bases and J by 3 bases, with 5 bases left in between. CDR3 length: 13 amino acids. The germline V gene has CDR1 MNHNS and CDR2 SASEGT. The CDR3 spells CASSEQNNQPQHF. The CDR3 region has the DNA TGTGCCAGCAGTGAACAGAACAATCAGCCCCAGCATTTT.

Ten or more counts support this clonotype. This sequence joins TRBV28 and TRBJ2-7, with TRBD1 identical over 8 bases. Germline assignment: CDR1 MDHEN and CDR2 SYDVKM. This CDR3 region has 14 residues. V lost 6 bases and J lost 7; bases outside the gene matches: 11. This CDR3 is CASRSGQGSKEQYF. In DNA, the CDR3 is TGTGCCAGCAGGTCAGGACAGGGAAGTAAGGAGCAGTACTTC.

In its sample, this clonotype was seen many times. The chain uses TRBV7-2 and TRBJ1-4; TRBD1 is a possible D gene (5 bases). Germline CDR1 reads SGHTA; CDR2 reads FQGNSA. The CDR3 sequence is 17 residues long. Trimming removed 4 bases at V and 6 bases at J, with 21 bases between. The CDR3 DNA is TGTGCCAGCAGCTGGGGGATTCGGGGGGGTGGTGATGAAAAACTGTTTTTT. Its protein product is CASSWGIRGGGDEKLFF.

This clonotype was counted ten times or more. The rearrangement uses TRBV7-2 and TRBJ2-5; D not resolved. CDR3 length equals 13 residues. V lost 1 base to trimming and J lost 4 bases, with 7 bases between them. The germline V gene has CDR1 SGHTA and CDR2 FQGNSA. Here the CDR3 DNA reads TGTGCCAGCAGCTTAGGAGAGGCAGAGACCCAGTACTTC. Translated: CASSLGEAETQYF.

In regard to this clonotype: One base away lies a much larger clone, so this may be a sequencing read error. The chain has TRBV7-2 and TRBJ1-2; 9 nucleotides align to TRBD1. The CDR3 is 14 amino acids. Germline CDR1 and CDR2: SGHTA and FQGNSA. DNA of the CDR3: TGTGCCAGCAGCTTATCGGGACAGGGATATGGCTACATCTTC. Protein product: CASSLSGQGYGYIF.